This T cell receptor (beta chain) was identified in a study of T cell responses to AZD1222 COVID-19 vaccine. TCRdb's table, derived via immunoSEQ multiplex PCR, lists solely in-frame clones and lacks some. The sample records 130,000 to 150,000 clones, around nine tenths being singletons. V dropped 7 bases and J dropped 5; count of bases not matched to a gene: 5. CDR3 length equals 13 residues. The chain links TRBV12-3 or TRBV12-4 to TRBJ2-1; the match to TRBD2 covers 7 bases. The sample here was peripheral blood, taken on day 0 of AZD1222 vaccination. The sequence came from an adult in good health. The CDR3 bases are TGTGCCAGCACTCCGAGCGGGGACAATGAGCAGTTCTTC. Its protein product is CASTPSGDNEQFF.